This TCR beta chain was identified during a study of vaccination and CD4 T cells after COVID-19. General observations from the study: A comparatively limited set of convalescent patients was examined, with no early post-infection timepoints.

Regarding this clonotype: Its antigen is not identified.

Cultured CD4+ T cells had their DNA profiled by the Oncomine TCR Beta short-read assay. MiXCR was run by TCRdb on the PCR reads, yielding one entry per CDR3 protein. The sample has around 8,100 distinct CDR3 sequences, roughly 58% seen once. Treatment in this sample: approximately 10-day PBMC culture with coronavirus spike peptide pools or control peptides (ViraFEST assay). Wells contained around 1.8 million PBMCs each, and these were cultured with around 9.6 IU/ml IL-2 and around 10 ug/ml peptide pools. Between the trimmed V and J ends, which lost 5 bases and 0 bases, there was a span of 14 bases. The germline V gene has CDR1 SGHVS and CDR2 FNYEAQ. The CDR3 is 16 residues long.

The chain is built from TRBV7-6 and TRBJ1-3; TRBD1 is a possible D gene (6 bases). Sample: cultured CD4+ T cells from blood, taken after SARS-CoV-2 vaccination. This clonotype was sampled from a human donor with COVID-19. CDR3 bases: TGTGCCAGCAGCCGGGGGACATCGAGCTCTGGAAACACCATATATTTT. It codes for CASSRGTSSSGNTIYF.